The 22 T cell receptor beta chains given below trace back to one sample, sequenced in a study of blood T cells in healthy people across ages. Primers used in a second PCR of about 6 to 11 cycles were a sample-barcoded 5' primer and a J-beta primer mix. One entry per CDR3 protein results from TCRdb running MiXCR on the 5' RACE reads. The sample lists 1.5 million to 2 million distinct CDR3 sequences; about 49% were seen once. Specimen: blood. Receptor source: a woman between 35 and 50 years old in good health.

This clonotype has just a few counts. The chain has TRBV20-1 and TRBJ2-3, with 7 bases aligning to TRBD2. CDR1 is DFQATT and CDR2 is SNEGSKA in the germline V gene (reference sequence). With V trimmed by 8 bases and J by 0 bases, 8 bases remained unmatched. The CDR3 runs 14 residues. DNA of the CDR3: TGCAGTTCCCCCAGAGCGGGGAGCACAGATACGCAGTATTTT. It yields the protein CSSPRAGSTDTQYF.

This clonotype was seen repeatedly, ten times or more. This sequence joins TRBV7-2 and TRBJ1-6; TRBD1 might be the D (5 bases). The CDR3 has 12 amino acids. Germline values: CDR1 SGHTA, CDR2 FQGNSA. Trimming cost V 2 bases and J 16 bases, with 12 bases left between them. Here the CDR3 reads CASSLQGFLLHF. CDR3 bases: TGTGCCAGCAGCTTACAGGGTTTTTTACTCCACTTT.

This clonotype was counted between two and nine times. The rearrangement uses TRBV7-2 and TRBJ2-1; tentatively, D is TRBD1 or TRBD2 (5 bases each). V was clipped by 5 bases and J by 14 bases, with 19 bases between them. Looked up from germline, CDR1 is SGHTA and CDR2 is FQGNSA. The CDR3 runs 13 residues. CDR3 nucleotides: TGTGCCAGCAGCCCTAGCAGGGAGTCCCGTAAGTTCTTC. The encoded protein is CASSPSRESRKFF.

The CDR3 sequence: CASSLDGAGRSGNTIYF. The CDR3 DNA reads as TGTGCCAGCAGCTTAGATGGGGCAGGGAGGTCCGGAAACACCATATATTTT. This chain uses TRBV11-2 with TRBJ1-3, with a tentative D call TRBD1 (5 bases). The germline V and J ends were trimmed by 0 bases and 4 bases, with 16 bases remaining between them. CDR1 is SGHAT and CDR2 is FQNNGV in the germline V gene. CDR3 length: 17 amino acids.

With respect to this clonotype: A read error may explain this, as a much larger clone is one base away. The chain joins TRBV6-1 to TRBJ2-6; a possible D gene is TRBD2 (6 bases). CDR1 is MNHNS, CDR2 SASEGT, per germline. The V and J ends lost 6 bases and 2 bases respectively, with 23 bases between them. This CDR3 has 19 amino acids. The CDR3 bases are TGTGCCAGCAGCCAATGGTCCGGGGGAGTAGTAGCTGGGGCCAACGTCCTGACTTTC. This codes for CASSQWSGGVVAGANVLTF.

V and J are TRBV7-2 and TRBJ1-6; 7 bases fit TRBD1. The CDR3 length is 16 residues. CDR1 SGHTA and CDR2 FQGNSA come from the germline V gene. J lost 7 bases, V lost 6 bases, and 12 bases had no gene match. This CDR3 reads CASSPSPTGMNSPLHF. The CDR3 coding sequence is TGTGCCAGCAGTCCATCGCCGACAGGGATGAATTCACCCCTCCACTTT.

Comments on this clonotype: One end of the junction varies from germline; a read error may be responsible. The chain combines TRBV2 with TRBJ2-5; D is undetermined. The germline V gene has CDR1 SNHLY and CDR2 FYNNEI. The CDR3 totals 11 residues. The CDR3 DNA reads as TGTGCCGGCAGTATATCCGAGACCCAGTACTTC. This gives the protein CAGSISETQYF. The full variable domain, with the rest looked up from reference TRBV2 and TRBJ2-5, is EPEVTQTPSHQVTQMGQEVILRCVPISNHLYFYWYRQILGQKVEFLVSFYNNEISEKSEIFDDQFSVERPDGSNFTLKIRSTKLEDSAMYFCAGSISETQYFGPGTRLLVL.

This chain uses TRBV13 with TRBJ1-2; D is perhaps TRBD1 (5 bases). The CDR3 sequence is 14 residues long. Trimming removed 5 bases at V and 4 bases at J, with 14 bases between. CDR1 is PRHDT, CDR2 FYEKMQ, per germline (reference sequence). DNA of the CDR3: TGTGCCAGCAGCATCCGGGACCTAGGCTATGGCTACACCTTC. Amino acid sequence: CASSIRDLGYGYTF. Together with reference TRBV13 and TRBJ1-2, the CDR3 gives the full variable domain: AAGVIQSPRHLIKEKRETATLKCYPIPRHDTVYWYQQGPGQDPQFLISFYEKMQSDKGSIPDRFSAQQFSDYHSELNMSSLELGDSALYFCASSIRDLGYGYTFGSGTRLTVV.

The chain's CDR3 is CASTLAVSLIDTQYF. In DNA, the CDR3 is TGTGCCAGCACCCTAGCGGTCTCCCTCATAGATACGCAGTATTTT. V usage is TRBV9 and J usage is TRBJ2-3; 7 nucleotides align to TRBD2. The CDR3 is made up of 15 amino acids. Germline V gene data show CDR1 as SGDLS and CDR2 as YYNGEE. V lost 6 bases to trimming and J lost 5 bases; unmatched junction nucleotides: 12.

V and J are TRBV20-1 and TRBJ2-2; TRBD1 aligns across 9 bases. V dropped 0 bases and J dropped 6; count of bases not matched to a gene: 5. Germline CDR1 and CDR2: DFQATT and SNEGSKA (reference sequence). This CDR3 contains 15 residues. CDR3 protein: CSARDPRQGAGELFF. The CDR3 coding sequence is TGCAGTGCTAGAGATCCCCGACAGGGGGCCGGGGAGCTGTTTTTT.

The V and J genes are TRBV20-1 and TRBJ2-3; D is undetermined. The length of the CDR3 is 16 residues. The germline V gene has CDR1 DFQATT and CDR2 SNEGSKA (reference sequence). V lost 5 bases and J lost 0, with 18 bases in between. CDR3 protein: CSAAGLPRSSTDTQYF. CDR3 nucleotide sequence: TGCAGTGCTGCAGGCCTACCACGATCTAGCACAGATACGCAGTATTTT.

This clonotype was seen a few times. The chain uses TRBV7-8 and TRBJ2-5, with 12 bases matching TRBD1. The J segment lost 11 bases and the V segment lost 0 bases, leaving 7 bases of the junction unmatched. This CDR3 is 15 amino acids long. Germline V CDR1 and CDR2: SGHVS, FQNEAQ. The CDR3 loop is CASSLAGTGGVEQYF. In DNA, the CDR3 is TGTGCCAGCAGCTTAGCGGGGACAGGGGGCGTGGAGCAGTACTTC.

This chain connects TRBV29-1 to TRBJ2-3; tentative D call: TRBD2 (5 bases). Trimming stripped 4 bases from V and 3 bases from J, with 14 bases between. The CDR3 has 14 residues. In germline, CDR1 is SQVTM, CDR2 ANQGSEA. In DNA form, the CDR3 reads TGCAGCGTTGCCGGGGATCGAGGGACAGATACGCAGTATTTT. The encoded protein is CSVAGDRGTDTQYF.

This clonotype appeared a few times. The V call is TRBV7-2, the J call TRBJ2-7; 8 bases are shared with TRBD2. V gave up 3 bases and J gave up 0 bases; unmatched junction bases: 10. From germline, CDR1 is SGHTA and CDR2 FQGNSA. CDR3 length: 17 amino acids. The CDR3 here is CASSLGPGGGSSYEQYF. The DNA for the CDR3 is TGTGCCAGCAGCTTGGGGCCAGGCGGGGGGAGCTCCTACGAGCAGTACTTC.

This clonotype came up a few times. The chain joins TRBV20-1 to TRBJ2-1, with TRBD2 matching 8 bases. Looked up from germline, CDR1 is DFQATT and CDR2 is SNEGSKA (reference sequence). The V segment lost 3 bases and the J segment 6 bases; nucleotides outside the gene matches: 7. This CDR3 spans 14 amino acids. The CDR3 coding sequence is TGCAGTGCTAGTCGCGCGGGGGGCCCCAATGAGCAGTTCTTC. It yields the protein CSASRAGGPNEQFF.

This clonotype showed up just a few times. The rearrangement joins TRBV9 to TRBJ2-1; 10 bases are a match to TRBD2. The CDR3 is 16 amino acids. In germline, CDR1 is SGDLS, CDR2 YYNGEE. V gave up 5 bases and J gave up 1 base; unmatched junction bases: 6. CDR3 in amino acids: CASSPQRGGSYNEQFF. CDR3 sequence (DNA): TGTGCCAGCAGTCCCCAGCGGGGGGGATCCTACAATGAGCAGTTCTTC.

This clonotype is a singleton in its sample. This rearrangement joins TRBV18 to TRBJ2-6; no reliable D call. Germline loops: CDR1 KGHSH, CDR2 LQKENI. CDR3 length: 16 amino acids. With 1 base removed from V and 0 bases from J, the gap between germline ends came to 7 bases. CDR3 sequence reads: CASSPRDTSGANVLTF. The CDR3 DNA sequence: TGTGCCAGCTCACCACGCGATACCTCTGGGGCCAACGTCCTGACTTTC.

The V and J genes are TRBV4-1 and TRBJ2-1; TRBD2 matches 10 bases. The ends lost 4 bases at V and 0 bases at J; junction bases unmatched: 12. The CDR3 is 19 amino acids. The germline V gene has CDR1 MGHRA and CDR2 YSYEKL. The CDR3 is CASSPGGSGGPSSYNEQFF. As DNA, the CDR3 is TGCGCCAGCAGCCCAGGAGGTAGCGGGGGGCCGAGCTCCTACAATGAGCAGTTCTTC.

The rearrangement joins TRBV9 to TRBJ2-1; 7 nucleotides line up with TRBD2. CDR3 length: 19 residues. J was trimmed by 0 bases and V by 0 bases; bases with no gene match: 12. Germline CDR1 SGDLS, CDR2 YYNGEE. The CDR3 spells CASSVGQGGSHTSYNEQFF. For the CDR3, the DNA is TGTGCCAGCAGCGTAGGGCAGGGAGGGTCTCACACCTCCTACAATGAGCAGTTCTTC.

The chain links TRBV9 to TRBJ2-4; D not certain. Germline assignment: CDR1 SGDLS and CDR2 YYNGEE. The germline V and J ends were trimmed by 1 base and 1 base, with 9 bases remaining between them. The CDR3 is made up of 15 amino acids. The CDR3 region has the DNA TGTGCCAGCAGCGTAACAGAGTCGGCCAAAAACATTCAGTACTTC. Amino acids: CASSVTESAKNIQYF.

This clonotype was recorded a few times. The genes are TRBV9 and TRBJ2-5, with D possibly TRBD1 on 6 matching bases. Germline V gives CDR1 SGDLS, CDR2 YYNGEE. The CDR3 runs to 15 residues. The ends were cut back, 4 bases at V and 1 base at J, with 14 bases in the middle. The CDR3 loop is CASSLRGGTQETQYF. The CDR3, as DNA: TGTGCCAGCAGCTTACGAGGGGGAACCCAAGAGACCCAGTACTTC.

CDR3 in DNA: TGTGCCAGCAGCCCCGGGGACTCGTACCAAGAGACCCAGTACTTC. Amino acids: CASSPGDSYQETQYF. The chain uses TRBV7-2 and TRBJ2-5; TRBD2 is a possible D gene (6 bases). The CDR3 has 15 amino acids. Trimming shortened V by 5 bases and J by 0 bases, and 13 bases separated the two germline ends. Germline CDR1 SGHTA, CDR2 FQGNSA.